This TCR beta chain appears in the sequencing data of a study of T cell changes during pregnancy in multiple sclerosis. Only in-frame clones appear in the TCRdb table, and some are missing; sequencing was by immunoSEQ multiplex PCR. The data hold approximately 90,000 clones, with more than 85% observed a single time. V was cut by 6 bases and J by 3 bases, with 11 bases left in between. Germline V lookup: CDR1 MNHEY, CDR2 SMNVEV (reference sequence). This CDR3 is 13 amino acids long. The source of this sequence is a female donor with multiple sclerosis, enrolled in a pregnancy study. This material consisted of peripheral blood, taken before pregnancy. This sequence joins TRBV27 and TRBJ2-5; perhaps TRBD2 as D (6 bases). CDR3 bases: TGTGCCAGCAGGGGCGGGATCAAAGAGACCCAGTACTTC. This gives the protein CASRGGIKETQYF.